This entry features one T cell receptor beta chain sequence. Its antigen is still unknown. The table came from immunoSEQ multiplex PCR; TCRdb's copy has only in-frame clones and leaves some out. The repertoire includes approximately 110,000 clones, approximately 80% of them detected once, and around 3% sits in the top ten. The J segment lost 2 bases and the V segment lost 2 bases, leaving 4 bases of the junction unmatched. This CDR3 comprises 16 residues. Germline V gene data show CDR1 as ENHRY and CDR2 as SYGVKD. The sample comes from a study of radiation and T cells in renal cell carcinoma. Study-level results: From baseline, blood top tumor clonotypes peaked at 2 weeks post-radiation.

Time point of the sample: baseline pretreatment blood. As to treatment: 15 Gy SBRT to primary tumor, nephrectomy 4 weeks later. The TCR comes from a woman in her sixties or seventies with renal cell carcinoma. The rearrangement joins TRBV10-3 to TRBJ2-3; 10 nucleotides line up with TRBD2. The input for sequencing was blood, taken from a patient whose treatment included radiotherapy and nephrectomy. The DNA of the CDR3 is TGTGCCATCAGTGAGCCAACTAGCGGGACCACAGATACGCAGTATTTT. Translated, it gives CAISEPTSGTTDTQYF.